The clone carrying this T cell receptor beta chain was counted many times. Its cognate antigen is unknown. TCR beta CDR3 regions were amplified from RNA transcripts. Using the HTBI primer set, a first-round RT-PCR was run on the TCR CDR3. TCRdb redid the calling of the multiplex PCR reads with MiXCR, one entry per CDR3 protein. The sample has about 640,000 distinct CDR3 sequences; about 14% are singletons. Trimming took 1 base from V and 8 from J; bases not matched to a gene: 5. This CDR3 comprises 14 residues. Per the germline V gene, CDR1 is MGHRA and CDR2 is YSYEKL. This sample was included in a study of T cells in Graves' hyperthyroidism and ophthalmopathy. Overall study findings and caveats: Most thyroid clonotypes with frequency above 0.001 were detected in blood.

Source material: blood. The rearrangement uses TRBV4-1 and TRBJ2-1, with 7 bases aligning to TRBD2. This receptor was obtained from a woman between 45 and 65 years old with Graves' ophthalmopathy. CDR3 amino acids: CASSQGLAADEQFF. CDR3 DNA sequence: TGCGCCAGCAGCCAAGGACTAGCTGCGGATGAGCAGTTCTTC.